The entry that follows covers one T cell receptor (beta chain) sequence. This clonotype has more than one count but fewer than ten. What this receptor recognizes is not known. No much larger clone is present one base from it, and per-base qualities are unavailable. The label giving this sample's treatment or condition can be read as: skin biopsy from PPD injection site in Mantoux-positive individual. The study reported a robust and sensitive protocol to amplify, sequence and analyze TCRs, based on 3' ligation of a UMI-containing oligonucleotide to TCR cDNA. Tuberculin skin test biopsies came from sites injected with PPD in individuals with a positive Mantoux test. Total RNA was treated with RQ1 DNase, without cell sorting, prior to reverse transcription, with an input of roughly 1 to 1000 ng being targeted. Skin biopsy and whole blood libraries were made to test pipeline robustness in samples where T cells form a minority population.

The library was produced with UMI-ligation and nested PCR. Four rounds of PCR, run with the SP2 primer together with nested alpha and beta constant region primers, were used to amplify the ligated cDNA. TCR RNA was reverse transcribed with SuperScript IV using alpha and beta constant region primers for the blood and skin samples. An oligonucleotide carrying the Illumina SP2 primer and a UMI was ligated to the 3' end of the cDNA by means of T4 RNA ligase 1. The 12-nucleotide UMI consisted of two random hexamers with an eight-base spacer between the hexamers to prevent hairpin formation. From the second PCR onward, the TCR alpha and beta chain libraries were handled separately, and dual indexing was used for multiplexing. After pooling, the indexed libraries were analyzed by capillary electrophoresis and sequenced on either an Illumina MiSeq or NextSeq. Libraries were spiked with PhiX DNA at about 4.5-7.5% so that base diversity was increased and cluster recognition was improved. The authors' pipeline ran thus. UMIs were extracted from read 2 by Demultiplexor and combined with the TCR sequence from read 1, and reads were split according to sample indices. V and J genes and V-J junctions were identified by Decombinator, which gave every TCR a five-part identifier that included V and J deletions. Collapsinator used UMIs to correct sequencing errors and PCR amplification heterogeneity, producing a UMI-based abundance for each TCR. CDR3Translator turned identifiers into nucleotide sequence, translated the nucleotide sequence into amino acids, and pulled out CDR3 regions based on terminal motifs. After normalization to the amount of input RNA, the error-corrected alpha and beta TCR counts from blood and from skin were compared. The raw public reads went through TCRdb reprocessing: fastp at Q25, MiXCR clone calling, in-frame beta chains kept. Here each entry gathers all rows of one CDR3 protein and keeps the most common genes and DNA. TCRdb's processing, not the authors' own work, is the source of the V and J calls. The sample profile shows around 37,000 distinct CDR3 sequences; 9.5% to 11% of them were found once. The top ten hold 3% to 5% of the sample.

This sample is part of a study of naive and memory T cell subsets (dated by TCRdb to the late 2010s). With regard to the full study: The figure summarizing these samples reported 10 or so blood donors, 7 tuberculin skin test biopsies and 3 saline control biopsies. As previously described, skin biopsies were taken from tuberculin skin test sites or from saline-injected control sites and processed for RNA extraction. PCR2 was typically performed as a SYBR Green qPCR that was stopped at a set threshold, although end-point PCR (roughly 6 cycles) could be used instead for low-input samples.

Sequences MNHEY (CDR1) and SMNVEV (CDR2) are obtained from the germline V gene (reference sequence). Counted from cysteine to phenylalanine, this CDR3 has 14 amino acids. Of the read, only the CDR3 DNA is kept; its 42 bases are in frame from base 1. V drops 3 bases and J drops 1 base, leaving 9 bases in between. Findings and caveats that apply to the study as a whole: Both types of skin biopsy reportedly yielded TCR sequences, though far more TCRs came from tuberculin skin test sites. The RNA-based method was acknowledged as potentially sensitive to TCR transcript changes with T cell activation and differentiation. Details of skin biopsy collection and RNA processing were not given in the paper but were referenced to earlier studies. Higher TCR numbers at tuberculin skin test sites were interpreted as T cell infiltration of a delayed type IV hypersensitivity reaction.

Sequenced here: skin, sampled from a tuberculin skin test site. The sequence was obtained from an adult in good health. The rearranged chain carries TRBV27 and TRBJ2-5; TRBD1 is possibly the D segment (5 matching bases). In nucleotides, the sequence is TGTGCCAGCAGTTTCACAGGCAGCCAAGAGACCCAGTACTTC. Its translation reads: CASSFTGSQETQYF.